This T cell receptor beta chain was recorded in a study of cytomegalovirus exposure and HLA in healthy donors. Study overall: The study's early data release held approximately 91 million unique TCRs from HLA-typed donors.

PCR used 60 Vbeta primers and 13 Jbeta primers. Sequencing used immunoSEQ multiplex PCR; TCRdb keeps in-frame clones, though not all of them. The sample consists of 70,000 to 95,000 clones, around 78% of them appearing once. V was clipped by 5 bases and J by 0 bases, with 14 bases between them. Germline CDR1 is MDHEN and CDR2 is SYDVKM. The CDR3 spans 16 residues. This TCR was recovered from a man between 40 and 49 years old in good health and CMV-seronegative. Sequenced material: PBMCs. This chain links TRBV28 with TRBJ1-5, with TRBD1 as a possible D gene (5 bases). CDR3 amino acids: CASSPGGRDSNQPQHF. The CDR3 DNA reads TGTGCCAGCAGTCCCGGGGGTAGGGATAGCAATCAGCCCCAGCATTTT.